These 27 T cell receptor beta chains came from one sample sequenced in a study of T cell responses to AZD1222 COVID-19 vaccine. Only in-frame clones appear in the TCRdb table, and some are missing; sequencing was by immunoSEQ multiplex PCR. Of 65,000 to 80,000 clones listed, more than 90% are singletons. The input for sequencing was peripheral blood, taken on day 0 of AZD1222 vaccination. The receptor set was obtained from an adult in good health.

The chain employs TRBV10-3 and TRBJ1-1, with D unresolved. The V gene lost 8 bases and the J gene lost 3 bases, with 7 bases spanning the gap. This CDR3 comprises 11 residues. The V gene's germline CDR1 is ENHRY and CDR2 SYGVKD. The CDR3 here is CAISRDTEAFF. CDR3 DNA sequence: TGTGCCATCTCCCGGGACACTGAAGCTTTCTTT.

This chain links TRBV5-1 with TRBJ2-2; maybe TRBD2 (6 bases). This CDR3 is built from 17 residues. Trimming took off 4 bases at V and 7 bases at J, with 23 bases between the two ends. Germline loops: CDR1 SGHRS, CDR2 YFSETQ. The CDR3 region has the DNA TGCGCCAGCAGCCCTAGGTCCGGGACTCCGCTGGGCGGGGAGCTGTTTTTT. It yields the protein CASSPRSGTPLGGELFF. The whole variable domain, filled in from reference TRBV5-1 and TRBJ2-2, reads KAGVTQTPRYLIKTRGQQVTLSCSPISGHRSVSWYQQTPGQGLQFLFEYFSETQRNKGNFPGRFSGRQFSNSRSEMNVSTLELGDSALYLCASSPRSGTPLGGELFFGEGSRLTVL.

The CDR3, as DNA: TGTGCCAGTAGTCTCTACAGGGGCGAGAACACCGGGGAGCTGTTTTTT. Protein: CASSLYRGENTGELFF. The gene calls are TRBV19 and TRBJ2-2, with 7 bases aligning to TRBD1. V trimming: 5 bases; J trimming: 1 base; junction bases outside the gene matches: 7. This CDR3 is 16 amino acids long. The germline V gene encodes CDR1 LNHDA and CDR2 SQIVND (reference sequence).

The chain carries TRBV27 and TRBJ1-1, with 7 bases matching TRBD1. Germline CDR1 reads MNHEY; CDR2 reads SMNVEV (reference sequence). J was trimmed by 0 bases and V by 6 bases; bases with no gene match: 10. The CDR3 is 16 residues long. The CDR3 region has the DNA TGTGCCAGCAGCTTCTCGGGACAGATCATGAACACTGAAGCTTTCTTT. Protein sequence: CASSFSGQIMNTEAFF.

This chain links TRBV12-3 or TRBV12-4 with TRBJ1-2; D not resolved. V lost 3 bases and J lost 1, with 6 bases in between. The CDR3 runs 13 residues. This chain's CDR3 is CASSLVSNYGYTF. Written as DNA, the CDR3 is TGTGCCAGCAGTTTGGTCAGTAACTATGGCTACACCTTC.

The chain employs TRBV11-3 and TRBJ2-5; a possible D gene is TRBD1 (5 bases). The CDR3 totals 14 residues. With 4 bases removed from V and 1 base from J, the gap between germline ends came to 10 bases. Per the germline V gene, CDR1 is SGHNT and CDR2 is YENEEA. CDR3 loop: CASSSRQFQETQYF. The CDR3 DNA follows: TGTGCCAGCAGCTCCCGACAGTTCCAAGAGACCCAGTACTTC.

The gene calls are TRBV18 and TRBJ1-6; D is ambiguous. V lost 2 bases, J lost 8 bases, and 10 bases lay in between. CDR3 size: 14 residues. Germline loops: CDR1 KGHSH, CDR2 LQKENI. In nucleotides, the CDR3 is TGTGCCAGCTCACCATTAGGGCCCGATTCACCCCTCCACTTT. It specifies CASSPLGPDSPLHF.

A few counts support this clone. The chain combines TRBV25-1 with TRBJ1-1; TRBD1 is a possible D gene (5 bases). Germline CDR1 reads MGHDK; CDR2 reads SYGVNS. The CDR3 loop spans 15 amino acids. Trimming shortened V by 1 base and J by 7 bases, and 16 bases separated the two germline ends. The CDR3 DNA follows: TGTGCCAGCAGTGAATTTTTCTCCAGGGTGGGTGAAGCTTTCTTT. Translated: CASSEFFSRVGEAFF.

V usage is TRBV11-2 and J usage is TRBJ2-1, with 10 bases lining up with TRBD2. With V trimmed by 4 bases and J by 8 bases, 8 bases remained unmatched. CDR3 size: 15 residues. CDR1 and CDR2 (germline): SGHAT, FQNNGV. The CDR3 DNA is TGTGCCAGCAGCTCGGGACTAGCGCCGCCACATGAGCAGTTCTTC. Its translation: CASSSGLAPPHEQFF.

The chain uses TRBV23-1 and TRBJ1-2; D gene ambiguous. TRBV23-1 is annotated as an ORF whose role is uncertain. Trimming stripped 2 bases from V and 5 bases from J, with 12 bases between. This CDR3 comprises 14 residues. The CDR3 protein is CASSQPQDYYGYTF. The CDR3, as DNA: TGCGCCAGCAGTCAACCCCAGGATTATTATGGCTACACCTTC.

The CDR3 DNA reads TGTGCCAGTAGTAAACCAGCGGGACAGCCCGGCGCCGGGGAGCTGTTTTTT. Protein: CASSKPAGQPGAGELFF. J is TRBJ2-2 and V is TRBV19, with D perhaps given as TRBD1 or TRBD2 (7 bases each). Germline CDR1 LNHDA, CDR2 SQIVND (reference sequence). The V end lost 4 bases, the J end lost 6 bases, and 21 bases lay between the germline ends. The CDR3 totals 17 residues.

V and J are TRBV6-5 and TRBJ1-2, with D tentatively TRBD1 (5 bases). Trimming took 5 bases from V and 5 from J, leaving 18 bases between them. This CDR3 comprises 15 residues. Germline V CDR1 and CDR2: MNHEY, SVGAGI. CDR3 bases: TGTGCCAGCAGTAACCCCTACAGGAGCCAATATGGCTACACCTTC. This sequence encodes CASSNPYRSQYGYTF.

The chain combines TRBV5-1 with TRBJ1-1, with TRBD1 matching 7 bases. Trimming cost V 5 bases and J 0 bases; bases outside gene matches: 10. The CDR3 consists of 16 residues. In germline, CDR1 is SGHRS, CDR2 YFSETQ. In nucleotides, the CDR3 is TGCGCCAGCAGAAGGGGGCTGGGGGAGGTGAACACTGAAGCTTTCTTT. This gives the protein CASRRGLGEVNTEAFF.

V is TRBV6-5 and J is TRBJ1-2; weak D call: TRBD1 (5 bases). Germline V CDR1 and CDR2: MNHEY, SVGAGI. The CDR3 runs to 11 residues. Trimming stripped 6 bases from V and 6 bases from J, with 8 bases between. Here the CDR3 DNA reads TGTGCCAGCAGCACCAGGGATGGCTACACCTTC. Translating gives CASSTRDGYTF.

The chain is built from TRBV2 and TRBJ2-2; 12 nucleotides align to TRBD2. CDR1 is SNHLY, CDR2 FYNNEI, per germline. The length of the CDR3 is 15 residues. V lost 6 bases, J lost 8 bases, and 7 bases stayed unmatched. The CDR3 sequence is CASRESSGGAGELFF. The CDR3 DNA is TGTGCCAGCAGGGAGTCTAGCGGGGGGGCTGGGGAGCTGTTTTTT.

This clone was counted once. The gene calls are TRBV6-2 or TRBV6-3 and TRBJ1-1; D remains unclear. With 5 bases removed from V and 4 bases from J, the gap between germline ends came to 8 bases. Looked up from germline, CDR1 is MNHEY and CDR2 is SVGEGT. This CDR3 region has 12 residues. CDR3 protein: CASSERVTEAFF. The CDR3 nucleotides are TGTGCCAGCAGTGAGAGGGTCACTGAAGCTTTCTTT.

This chain uses TRBV6-6 with TRBJ2-5; D not resolved. The germline gives CDR1 MNHNY, CDR2 SVGAGI (reference sequence). The germline V and J ends were trimmed by 6 bases and 5 bases, with 10 bases remaining between them. This CDR3 spans 12 amino acids. The CDR3 is CASSHIRETQYF. CDR3 nucleotide sequence: TGTGCCAGCAGCCACATACGGGAGACCCAGTACTTC.

The chain links TRBV19 to TRBJ2-7, with 10 bases fitting TRBD2. The CDR3 has 14 amino acids. V shed 5 bases and J 0 bases; nucleotides not matched to a gene: 1. The germline CDR1 and CDR2 sequences are LNHDA and SQIVND (reference sequence). In DNA, the CDR3 is TGTGCCAGTAGTTCTAGCGGGAGCTCCTACGAGCAGTACTTC. This translates into CASSSSGSSYEQYF.

This clone was counted a single time. The gene calls are TRBV9 and TRBJ2-1; D not resolved. The germline CDR1 and CDR2 sequences are SGDLS and YYNGEE. The V end was cut by 4 bases, the J end by 2 bases, with 13 bases between. This CDR3 region has 15 residues. CDR3 nucleotide sequence: TGTGCCAGCAGCAAAAGGGTGAATCCCTACAATGAGCAGTTCTTC. It yields the protein CASSKRVNPYNEQFF. Supplemented by reference TRBV9 and TRBJ2-1, the full variable domain reads DSGVTQTPKHLITATGQRVTLRCSPRSGDLSVYWYQQSLDQGLQFLIQYYNGEERAKGNILERFSAQQFPDLHSELNLSSLELGDSALYFCASSKRVNPYNEQFFGPGTRLTVL.

V and J are TRBV27 and TRBJ1-6; TRBD1 agrees at 7 bases. This CDR3 comprises 14 residues. V lost 2 bases, J lost 9 bases, and 4 bases stayed unmatched. The germline gives CDR1 MNHEY, CDR2 SMNVEV (reference sequence). The chain's CDR3 is CASSLTGEASPLHF. The CDR3 DNA reads as TGTGCCAGCAGTTTAACAGGGGAGGCTTCACCCCTCCACTTT.

This sequence joins TRBV7-8 and TRBJ1-1; no definite D call. V was cut by 3 bases and J by 5 bases, with 7 bases left in between. CDR1 SGHVS and CDR2 FQNEAQ come from the germline V gene. This CDR3 is 12 amino acids long. Here the CDR3 reads CASSFPATEAFF. CDR3 DNA: TGTGCCAGCAGCTTCCCCGCAACTGAAGCTTTCTTT.

Only one count was recorded for this clone. The V gene is TRBV13, the J gene TRBJ1-1; D might be TRBD1 (5 bases). Looked up from germline, CDR1 is PRHDT and CDR2 is FYEKMQ (reference sequence). The CDR3 is 13 amino acids. V was clipped by 1 base and J by 11 bases, with 14 bases between them. CDR3 DNA sequence: TGTGCCAGCAGCTTAGTATCTGGGACGGACGCTTTCTTT. This sequence encodes CASSLVSGTDAFF.

The rearrangement links TRBV6-6 to TRBJ2-5, with 9 bases fitting TRBD1. Per germline, CDR1 MNHNY and CDR2 SVGAGI (reference sequence). The CDR3 length is 15 residues. Trimming took 6 bases from V and 3 from J; bases not matched to a gene: 8. Here the CDR3 reads CASSLPGQGKETQYF. The CDR3 nucleotides read TGTGCCAGCAGCTTGCCGGGACAGGGCAAAGAGACCCAGTACTTC.

This clone was counted a single time. The chain has TRBV30 and TRBJ1-2, with 8 nucleotides matching TRBD1. The CDR3 is made up of 17 amino acids. Losses at the gene ends were 0 bases for V and 3 bases for J; bases not matched to a gene: 12. Per germline, CDR1 GTSNPN and CDR2 SVGIG (reference sequence). This CDR3 is CAWSVAGGRSFHYGYTF. CDR3 DNA: TGTGCCTGGAGTGTGGCAGGGGGCCGATCGTTCCACTATGGCTACACCTTC.

The chain employs TRBV19 and TRBJ1-2; no firm D call. The germline V gene encodes CDR1 LNHDA and CDR2 SQIVND (reference sequence). The CDR3 length is 11 residues. V lost 5 bases and J lost 3, with 4 bases in between. CDR3 amino acids: CASSEDYGYTF. The CDR3, as DNA: TGTGCCAGTAGTGAAGACTATGGCTACACCTTC.

The chain links TRBV7-3 to TRBJ2-4, with 8 bases matching TRBD1. The ends lost 4 bases at V and 9 bases at J; junction bases unmatched: 5. Germline values: CDR1 SGHTA, CDR2 FQGTGA. The CDR3 spans 13 residues. The CDR3 here is CASSSTGGGIQYF. Here the CDR3 DNA reads TGTGCCAGCAGCTCAACAGGGGGAGGCATTCAGTACTTC.

The rearrangement joins TRBV6-5 to TRBJ2-7, with D unclear. Germline V gene lookup returns CDR1 MNHEY and CDR2 SVGAGI. V lost 6 bases, J lost 5 bases, and 8 bases lay in between. The CDR3 sequence is 11 residues long. The CDR3 nucleotides are TGTGCCAGCAGCCGAAAGGACGAGCAGTACTTC. Residues: CASSRKDEQYF.